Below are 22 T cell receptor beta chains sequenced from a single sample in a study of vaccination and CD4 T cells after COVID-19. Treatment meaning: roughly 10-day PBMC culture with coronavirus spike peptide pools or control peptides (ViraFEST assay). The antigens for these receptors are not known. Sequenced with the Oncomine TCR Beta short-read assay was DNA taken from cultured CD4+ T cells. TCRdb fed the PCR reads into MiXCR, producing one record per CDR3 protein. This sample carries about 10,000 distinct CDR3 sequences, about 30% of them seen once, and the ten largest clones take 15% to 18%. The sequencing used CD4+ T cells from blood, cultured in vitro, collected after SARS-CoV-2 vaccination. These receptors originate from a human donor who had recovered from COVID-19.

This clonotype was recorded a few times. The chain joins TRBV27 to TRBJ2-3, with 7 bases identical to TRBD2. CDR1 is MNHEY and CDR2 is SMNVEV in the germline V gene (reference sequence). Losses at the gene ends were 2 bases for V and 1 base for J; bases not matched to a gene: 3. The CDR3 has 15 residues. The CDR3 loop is CASSLREVGTDTQYF. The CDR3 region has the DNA TGTGCCAGCAGTTTACGGGAGGTGGGCACAGATACGCAGTATTTT.

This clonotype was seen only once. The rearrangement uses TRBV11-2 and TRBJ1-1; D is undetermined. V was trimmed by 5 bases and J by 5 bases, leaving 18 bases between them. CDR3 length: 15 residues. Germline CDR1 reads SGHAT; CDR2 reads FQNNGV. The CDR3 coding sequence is TGTGCCAGCAGCCCCCGGATTGATGGTGGGACTGAAGCTTTCTTT. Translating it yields CASSPRIDGGTEAFF.

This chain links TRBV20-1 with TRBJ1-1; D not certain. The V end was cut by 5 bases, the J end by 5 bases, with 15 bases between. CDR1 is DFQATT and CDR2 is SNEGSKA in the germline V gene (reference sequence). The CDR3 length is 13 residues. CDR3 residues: CSAAGEGVTEAFF. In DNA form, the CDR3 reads TGCAGTGCTGCCGGGGAAGGTGTTACTGAAGCTTTCTTT.

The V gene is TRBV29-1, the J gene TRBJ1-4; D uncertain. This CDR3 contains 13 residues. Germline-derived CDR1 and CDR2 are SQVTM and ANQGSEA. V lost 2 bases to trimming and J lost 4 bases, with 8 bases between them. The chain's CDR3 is CSVELAGNEKLFF. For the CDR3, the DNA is TGCAGCGTTGAACTGGCGGGTAATGAAAAACTGTTTTTT.

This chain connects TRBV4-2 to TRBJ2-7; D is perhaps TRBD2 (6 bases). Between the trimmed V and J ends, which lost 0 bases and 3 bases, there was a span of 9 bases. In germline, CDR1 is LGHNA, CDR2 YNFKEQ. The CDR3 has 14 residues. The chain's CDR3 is CASSQELAYYEQYF. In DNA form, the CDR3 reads TGTGCCAGCAGCCAAGAACTAGCCTACTACGAGCAGTACTTC.

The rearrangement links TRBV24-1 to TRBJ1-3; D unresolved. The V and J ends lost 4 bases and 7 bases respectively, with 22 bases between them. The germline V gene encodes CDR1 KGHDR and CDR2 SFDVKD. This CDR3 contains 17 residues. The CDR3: CATSDPGGSAGINTIYF. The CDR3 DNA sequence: TGTGCCACCAGTGACCCCGGAGGGTCAGCGGGGATCAACACCATATATTTT.

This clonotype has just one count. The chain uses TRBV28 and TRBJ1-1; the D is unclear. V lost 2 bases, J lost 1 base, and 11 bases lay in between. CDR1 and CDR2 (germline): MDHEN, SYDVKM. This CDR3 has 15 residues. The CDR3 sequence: CASSLVRLGNTEAFF. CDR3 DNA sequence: TGTGCCAGCAGTTTAGTTCGACTAGGGAACACTGAAGCTTTCTTT.

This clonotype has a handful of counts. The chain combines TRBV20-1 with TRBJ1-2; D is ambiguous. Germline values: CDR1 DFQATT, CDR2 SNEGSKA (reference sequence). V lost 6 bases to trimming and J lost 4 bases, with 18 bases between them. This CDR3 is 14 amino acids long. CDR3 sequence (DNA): TGCAGTGCCCAAGACCACCGGGAATTCTATGGCTACACCTTC. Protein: CSAQDHREFYGYTF.

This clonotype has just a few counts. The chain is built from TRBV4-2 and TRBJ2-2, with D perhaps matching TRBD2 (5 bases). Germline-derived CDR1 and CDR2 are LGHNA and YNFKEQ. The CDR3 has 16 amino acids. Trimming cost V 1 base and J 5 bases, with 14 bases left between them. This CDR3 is CASSQVATTGTGELFF. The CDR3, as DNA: TGTGCCAGCAGCCAAGTGGCCACGACGGGGACCGGGGAGCTGTTTTTT.

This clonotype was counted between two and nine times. Here the CDR3 reads CAISELRGYEQYF. CDR3 in DNA: TGTGCCATCAGTGAGCTCAGGGGCTACGAGCAGTACTTC. V usage is TRBV10-3 and J usage is TRBJ2-7; D possibly corresponds to TRBD1 (6 bases). Germline V gene sequence: CDR1 ENHRY, CDR2 SYGVKD. The CDR3 extends over 13 amino acids. V dropped 2 bases and J dropped 3 bases, with 8 bases sitting between them.

This CDR3 reads CASSLKPQRDPSYEQYF. The CDR3 region has the DNA TGTGCCAGCAGCTTAAAACCCCAGCGGGACCCCTCCTACGAGCAGTACTTC. The gene calls are TRBV7-3 and TRBJ2-7; 7 bases line up with TRBD2. CDR3 size: 17 residues. CDR1 and CDR2 (germline): SGHTA, FQGTGA. With 1 base clipped from V and 0 bases from J, the junction kept 9 bases outside the gene matches. The full variable domain, its missing parts supplied by reference TRBV7-3 and TRBJ2-7, is GAGVSQTPSNKVTEKGKYVELRCDPISGHTALYWYRQSLGQGPEFLIYFQGTGAADDSGLPNDRFFAVRPEGSVSTLKIQRTERGDSAVYLCASSLKPQRDPSYEQYFGPGTRLTVT.

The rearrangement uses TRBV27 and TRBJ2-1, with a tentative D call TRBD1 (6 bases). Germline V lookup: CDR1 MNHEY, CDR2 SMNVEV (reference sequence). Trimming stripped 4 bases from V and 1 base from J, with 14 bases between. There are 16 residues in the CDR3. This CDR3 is CASSSDRLTSYNEQFF. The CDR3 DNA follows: TGTGCCAGCAGTTCCGACAGGCTGACTTCCTACAATGAGCAGTTCTTC.

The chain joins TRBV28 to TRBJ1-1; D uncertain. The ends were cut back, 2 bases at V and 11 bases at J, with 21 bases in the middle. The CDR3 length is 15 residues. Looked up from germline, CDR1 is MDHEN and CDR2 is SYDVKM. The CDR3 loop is CASSLIGVGSPDAFF. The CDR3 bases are TGTGCCAGCAGTTTAATTGGGGTCGGCTCCCCGGACGCTTTCTTT.

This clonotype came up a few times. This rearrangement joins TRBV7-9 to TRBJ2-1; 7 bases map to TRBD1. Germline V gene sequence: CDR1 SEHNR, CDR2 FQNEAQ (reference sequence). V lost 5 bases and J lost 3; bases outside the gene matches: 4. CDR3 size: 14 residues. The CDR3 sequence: CASSPRQGYNEQFF. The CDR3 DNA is TGTGCCAGCAGCCCTCGACAGGGCTACAATGAGCAGTTCTTC.

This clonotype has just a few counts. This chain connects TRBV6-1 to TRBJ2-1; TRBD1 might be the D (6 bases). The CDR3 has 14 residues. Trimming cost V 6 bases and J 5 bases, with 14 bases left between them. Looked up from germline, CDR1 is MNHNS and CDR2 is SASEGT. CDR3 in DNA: TGTGCCAGCAGCCACCGGGGACAAAACAATGAGCAGTTCTTC. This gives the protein CASSHRGQNNEQFF.

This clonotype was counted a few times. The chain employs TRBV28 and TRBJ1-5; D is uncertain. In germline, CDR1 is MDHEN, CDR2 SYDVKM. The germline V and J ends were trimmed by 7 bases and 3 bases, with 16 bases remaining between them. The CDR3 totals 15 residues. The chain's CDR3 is CASTHGGYHNQPQHF. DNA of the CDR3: TGTGCCAGCACCCATGGAGGATATCACAATCAGCCCCAGCATTTT. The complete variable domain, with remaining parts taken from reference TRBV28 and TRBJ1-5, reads DVKVTQSSRYLVKRTGEKVFLECVQDMDHENMFWYRQDPGLGLRLIYFSYDVKMKEKGDIPEGYSVSREKKERFSLILESASTNQTSMYLCASTHGGYHNQPQHFGDGTRLSIL.

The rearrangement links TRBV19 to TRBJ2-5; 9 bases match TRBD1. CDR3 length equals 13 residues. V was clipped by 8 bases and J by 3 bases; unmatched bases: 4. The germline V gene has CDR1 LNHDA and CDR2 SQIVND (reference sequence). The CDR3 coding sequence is TGTGCCAGTGCGGACAGGGGTAAAGAGACCCAGTACTTC. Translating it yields CASADRGKETQYF. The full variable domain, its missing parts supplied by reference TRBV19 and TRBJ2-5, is DGGITQSPKYLFRKEGQNVTLSCEQNLNHDAMYWYRQDPGQGLRLIYYSQIVNDFQKGDIAEGYSVSREKKESFPLTVTSAQKNPTAFYLCASADRGKETQYFGPGTRLLVL.

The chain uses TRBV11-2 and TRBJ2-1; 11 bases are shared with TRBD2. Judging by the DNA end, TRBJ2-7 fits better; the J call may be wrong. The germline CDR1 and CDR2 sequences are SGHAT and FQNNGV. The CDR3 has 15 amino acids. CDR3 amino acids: CASSLGLAEIYEQYF. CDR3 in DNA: TGTGCCAGCAGCTTGGGACTAGCGGAGATCTACGAGCAGTACTTC.

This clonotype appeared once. CDR3 sequence reads: CASLLGGPNTEAFF. The CDR3, as DNA: TGTGCCAGCTTACTCGGAGGCCCGAACACTGAAGCTTTCTTT. The chain carries TRBV28 and TRBJ1-1; D gene uncertain. V gave up 8 bases and J gave up 1 base, with 14 bases separating them. Germline V gene sequence: CDR1 MDHEN, CDR2 SYDVKM. The CDR3 totals 14 residues.

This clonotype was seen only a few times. CDR3 in DNA: TGTGCCAGCAGTTACTCGTCCCTAGGAAACGAGCAGTACTTC. It specifies CASSYSSLGNEQYF. This chain connects TRBV6-5 to TRBJ2-7; D uncertain. V was pared by 0 bases and J by 5 bases, with 11 bases between. Germline loops: CDR1 MNHEY, CDR2 SVGAGI. CDR3 size: 14 residues.

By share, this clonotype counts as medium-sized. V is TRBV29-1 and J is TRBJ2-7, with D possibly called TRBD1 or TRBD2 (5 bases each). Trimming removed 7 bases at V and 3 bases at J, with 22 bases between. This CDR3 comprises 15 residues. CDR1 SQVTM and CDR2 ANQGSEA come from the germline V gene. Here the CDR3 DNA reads TGCAGCGGGTTGCAGCGTTTGGCAGGGAGCTACGAGCAGTACTTC. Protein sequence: CSGLQRLAGSYEQYF.

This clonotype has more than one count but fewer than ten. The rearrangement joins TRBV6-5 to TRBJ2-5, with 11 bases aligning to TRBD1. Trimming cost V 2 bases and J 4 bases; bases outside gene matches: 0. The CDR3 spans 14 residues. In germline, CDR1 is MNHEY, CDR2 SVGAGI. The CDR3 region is CASSYGTGGETQYF. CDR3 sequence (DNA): TGTGCCAGCAGTTACGGGACAGGGGGAGAGACCCAGTACTTC.